This entry lists 24 T cell receptor beta chains sequenced from one sample in a study of beta chain features in type 1 diabetes (dated by TCRdb to the late 2010s). Broader findings and caveats from the paper: A moderate but significant shortening of TCRB CDR3 length was observed in type 1 diabetes patients in all four CD4+ subsets.

No cognate antigen is known for these TCRs. Library construction relied on the immunoSEQ multiplex PCR assay. The High Capacity cDNA Reverse Transcription Kit was used to reverse transcribe all of the isolated RNA, meaning that expressed TCRB transcripts were what got sequenced. In its TCRdb copy, this immuneACCESS table keeps in-frame sequences only and misses some clones. Where compared with another copy, unresolved V genes explain less than half of these, and the others have no known cause. Recorded for this sample are 95,000 to 150,000 clones; less than 20% of them occurred a single time. The ten most abundant clones make up over 2% of the sample. Sequenced input: central memory CD4+ T cells from blood. These TCRs come from a man younger than 45 with type 1 diabetes.

This clone was counted between two and nine times. The chain uses TRBV7-9 and TRBJ2-1, with TRBD2 matching over 9 bases. CDR3 length: 14 amino acids. J was trimmed by 10 bases and V by 10 bases; bases with no gene match: 14. Germline-derived CDR1 and CDR2 are SEHNR and FQNEAQ (reference sequence). CDR3 bases: TGTGCCACCCCCCCCCAGCGGGGGGTCCGAGAGCAGTTCTTC. Its translation: CATPPQRGVREQFF.

The chain links TRBV7-3 to TRBJ2-1; 8 bases line up with TRBD2. CDR1 is SGHTA, CDR2 FQGTGA, per germline. This CDR3 is 16 amino acids long. V gave up 1 base and J gave up 4 bases; unmatched junction bases: 6. The CDR3 region has the DNA TGTGCCAGCAGCTTAAGGGGAGCGGGGGCATACAATGAGCAGTTCTTC. Its protein product is CASSLRGAGAYNEQFF.

J is TRBJ1-2 and V is TRBV5-1; D may be TRBD1 (6 bases). The CDR3 spans 13 residues. V was clipped by 2 bases and J by 8 bases, with 13 bases between them. Germline CDR1 reads SGHRS; CDR2 reads YFSETQ. The CDR3 bases are TGCGCCAGCAGCTTAACACAGGGAGAGGGCTACACCTTC. This gives the protein CASSLTQGEGYTF.

The genes are TRBV29-1 and TRBJ2-1; 11 bases fit TRBD1. J was trimmed by 6 bases and V by 6 bases; bases with no gene match: 4. The CDR3 has 13 amino acids. The germline V gene encodes CDR1 SQVTM and CDR2 ANQGSEA. The DNA for the CDR3 is TGCAGCGTCTTCGGGACAGGGGGCAATGAGCAGTTCTTC. This sequence encodes CSVFGTGGNEQFF.

This chain joins TRBV13 and TRBJ2-7; no definite D call. Germline-derived CDR1 and CDR2 are PRHDT and FYEKMQ (reference sequence). The V end was cut by 5 bases, the J end by 9 bases, with 14 bases between. The CDR3 extends over 12 amino acids. The CDR3 protein is CASSPGMGGQYF. CDR3 DNA: TGTGCCAGCAGCCCGGGTATGGGCGGGCAGTACTTC.

In this sample, this clone turned up a few times. This rearrangement joins TRBV25-1 to TRBJ1-1; no clear D. Trimming left V 7 bases short and J 3 bases short, with 9 bases between. Germline CDR1 is MGHDK and CDR2 is SYGVNS. The CDR3 consists of 12 residues. The CDR3 reads CASTLEDTEAFF. The CDR3 DNA reads TGTGCCAGCACCCTCGAGGACACTGAAGCTTTCTTT.

The rearrangement links TRBV7-2 to TRBJ2-5; possibly TRBD1 or TRBD2 for D (5 bases each). The CDR3 is 15 amino acids. With 3 bases removed from V and 5 bases from J, the gap between germline ends came to 16 bases. Germline CDR1 is SGHTA and CDR2 is FQGNSA. The CDR3 spells CASSFAGGDSETQYF. The CDR3 bases are TGTGCCAGCAGCTTTGCTGGGGGTGATAGTGAGACCCAGTACTTC.

This clone was seen a few times. The chain carries TRBV2 and TRBJ2-7; D is perhaps TRBD1 (6 bases). Trimming took 5 bases from V and 4 from J, leaving 6 bases between them. Germline CDR1 and CDR2: SNHLY and FYNNEI. This CDR3 is 11 amino acids long. The CDR3 here is CASSTGYEQYF. CDR3 bases: TGTGCCAGCAGTACAGGGTACGAGCAGTACTTC.

The rearrangement joins TRBV6-1 to TRBJ2-3, with TRBD2 matching 8 bases. The V gene's germline CDR1 is MNHNS and CDR2 SASEGT. The V gene end was trimmed by 6 bases and the J gene end by 4 bases; junction bases not matched to a gene: 6. CDR3 length: 14 amino acids. CDR3 protein: CASRRGADADTQYF. CDR3 DNA sequence: TGTGCCAGCAGGCGGGGGGCGGACGCAGATACGCAGTATTTT.

This clone was observed a few times. The V call is TRBV7-2, the J call TRBJ2-5; weak D call: TRBD2 (6 bases). TRBJ2-7 matches the DNA end more closely, so the J call is doubtful. The CDR3 spans 13 residues. CDR1 SGHTA and CDR2 FQGNSA come from the germline V gene. The CDR3 DNA reads TGTGCCAGCAGCTTGAGACTAGGTTACGAGCAGTACTTC. Translating it yields CASSLRLGYEQYF.

J is TRBJ2-5 and V is TRBV5-1, with D perhaps TRBD1 or TRBD2 (5 bases each). With 3 bases removed from V and 2 bases from J, the gap between germline ends came to 17 bases. CDR1 is SGHRS, CDR2 YFSETQ, per germline. The CDR3 has 16 amino acids. CDR3 coding DNA: TGCGCCAGCAGCTCCGCGGGTGGGGCAGATCAAGAGACCCAGTACTTC. Translated: CASSSAGGADQETQYF.

The CDR3 sequence is CASSQDFSGRAGTGELFF. CDR3 coding DNA: TGCGCCAGCAGCCAAGATTTCTCGGGCAGGGCTGGCACCGGGGAGCTGTTTTTT. This chain uses TRBV4-3 with TRBJ2-2, with D perhaps matching TRBD1 (5 bases). The germline CDR1 and CDR2 sequences are LGHNA and YSLEER. V dropped 0 bases and J dropped 4 bases, with 18 bases sitting between them. The CDR3 is 18 amino acids.

CDR3 amino acids: CASRSMGNEQFF. DNA of the CDR3: TGTGCCAGCAGGAGTATGGGGAATGAGCAGTTCTTC. This chain uses TRBV5-4 with TRBJ2-1; D remains ambiguous. There are 12 residues in the CDR3. Trimming took 5 bases from V and 7 from J, leaving 10 bases between them. CDR1 SGHNT and CDR2 YYREEE come from the germline V gene (reference sequence).

This clone has a count of ten or more. Other DNA sequences in the same sample also yield this CDR3. This chain uses TRBV27 with TRBJ2-1; D remains unclear. V lost 8 bases to trimming and J lost 4 bases, with 9 bases between them. The germline CDR1 and CDR2 sequences are MNHEY and SMNVEV (reference sequence). The CDR3 spans 12 residues. DNA for the CDR3: TGTGCCAGCTTTAATAGGTACAATGAGCAGTTCTTC. It is translated as CASFNRYNEQFF.

A few counts support this clone. The chain uses TRBV18 and TRBJ1-4; no reliable D call. The CDR3 spans 14 residues. V lost 0 bases, J lost 0 bases, and 2 bases lay in between. Germline CDR1 is KGHSH and CDR2 is LQKENI. The CDR3 nucleotides read TGTGCCAGCTCACCACCCTCAACTAATGAAAAACTGTTTTTT. Residues: CASSPPSTNEKLFF.

This clone was picked up a small number of times. The rearrangement uses TRBV30 and TRBJ1-6; D gene ambiguous. This CDR3 comprises 14 residues. V lost 2 bases to trimming and J lost 9 bases, with 14 bases between them. Looked up from germline, CDR1 is GTSNPN and CDR2 is SVGIG (reference sequence). This chain's CDR3 is CAWSPGSGISPLHF. The CDR3 DNA reads TGTGCCTGGAGTCCCGGATCCGGAATTTCACCCCTCCACTTT.

There are a few counts of this clone. V usage is TRBV19 and J usage is TRBJ1-2; D not certain. In germline, CDR1 is LNHDA, CDR2 SQIVND (reference sequence). The CDR3 loop spans 13 amino acids. V was trimmed by 5 bases and J by 4 bases, leaving 11 bases between them. The CDR3 sequence is CASSPLSGYGYTF. The CDR3, as DNA: TGTGCCAGTAGTCCCCTGAGTGGCTATGGCTACACCTTC.

The table lists this clone with a few counts. V usage is TRBV7-2 and J usage is TRBJ1-6; D gene unclear. The germline V gene encodes CDR1 SGHTA and CDR2 FQGNSA. V gave up 5 bases and J gave up 11 bases, with 10 bases separating them. CDR3 size: 12 residues. CDR3 sequence: CASSTLVAPLHF. CDR3 coding DNA: TGTGCCAGCAGCACCTTAGTTGCACCCCTCCACTTT.

This clone has only a few counts. This rearrangement joins TRBV11-2 to TRBJ2-5; tentatively, D is TRBD2 (5 bases). V gave up 4 bases and J gave up 1 base, with 10 bases separating them. CDR1 is SGHAT, CDR2 FQNNGV, per germline. This CDR3 spans 14 amino acids. Here the CDR3 DNA reads TGTGCCAGCAGCTCCGGACGGGGCCAAGAGACCCAGTACTTC. Its protein is CASSSGRGQETQYF.

The chain employs TRBV15 and TRBJ2-4; D remains ambiguous. V shed 4 bases and J shed 2 bases, with 12 bases lying between them. The CDR3 consists of 15 residues. The germline gives CDR1 LNHNV, CDR2 YYDKDF (reference sequence). In nucleotides, the CDR3 is TGTGCCACCAGCACCCGCAAAGACCCCAAAAACATTCAGTACTTC. This encodes CATSTRKDPKNIQYF.

This chain links TRBV6-4 with TRBJ2-1; 10 bases are a match to TRBD2. V shed 4 bases, J shed 11 bases, and the junction held 11 bases outside the gene matches. The CDR3 extends over 15 amino acids. The germline gives CDR1 MRHNA, CDR2 SNTAGT. As DNA, the CDR3 is TGTGCCAGCAGTGCTACGCGCCTAGCGGGGGATAAGCAGTTCTTC. The encoded protein is CASSATRLAGDKQFF.

This rearrangement joins TRBV6-5 to TRBJ1-4, with D unresolved. V shed 0 bases and J shed 6 bases, with 11 bases lying between them. Per the germline V gene, CDR1 is MNHEY and CDR2 is SVGAGI. The CDR3 consists of 15 residues. CDR3 sequence: CASSYSWTADEKLFF. The CDR3 DNA sequence: TGTGCCAGCAGTTACTCGTGGACGGCCGATGAAAAACTGTTTTTT.

The sample holds a few counts of this clone. This chain joins TRBV29-1 and TRBJ1-2; 12 bases match TRBD1. The CDR3 is 14 amino acids. Germline loops: CDR1 SQVTM, CDR2 ANQGSEA. The V segment lost 7 bases and the J segment 4 bases; nucleotides outside the gene matches: 7. Here the CDR3 reads CSGTGTGGAYGYTF. The CDR3 DNA is TGCAGCGGGACGGGGACAGGGGGCGCCTATGGCTACACCTTC.

The gene calls are TRBV20-1 and TRBJ1-2; D remains unclear. The CDR3 consists of 11 residues. CDR1 is DFQATT and CDR2 is SNEGSKA in the germline V gene (reference sequence). Trimming took off 2 bases at V and 3 bases at J, with 4 bases between the two ends. The CDR3 DNA sequence: TGCAGTGCTAGAAAGGACTATGGCTACACCTTC. Protein: CSARKDYGYTF.